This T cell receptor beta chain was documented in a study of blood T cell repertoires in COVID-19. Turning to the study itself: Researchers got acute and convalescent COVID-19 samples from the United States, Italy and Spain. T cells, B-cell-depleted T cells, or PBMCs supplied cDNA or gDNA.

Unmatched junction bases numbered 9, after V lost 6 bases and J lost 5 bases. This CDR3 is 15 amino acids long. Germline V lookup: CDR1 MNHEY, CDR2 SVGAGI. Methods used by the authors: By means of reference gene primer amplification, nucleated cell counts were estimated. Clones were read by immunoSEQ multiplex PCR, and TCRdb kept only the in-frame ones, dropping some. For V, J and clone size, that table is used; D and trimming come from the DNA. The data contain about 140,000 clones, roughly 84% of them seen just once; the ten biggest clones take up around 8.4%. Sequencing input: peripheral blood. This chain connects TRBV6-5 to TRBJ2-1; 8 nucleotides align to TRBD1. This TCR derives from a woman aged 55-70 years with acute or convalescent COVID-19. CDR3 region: CASRPPRGRNNEQFF. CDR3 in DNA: TGTGCCAGCAGACCCCCCAGGGGGCGAAACAATGAGCAGTTCTTC.